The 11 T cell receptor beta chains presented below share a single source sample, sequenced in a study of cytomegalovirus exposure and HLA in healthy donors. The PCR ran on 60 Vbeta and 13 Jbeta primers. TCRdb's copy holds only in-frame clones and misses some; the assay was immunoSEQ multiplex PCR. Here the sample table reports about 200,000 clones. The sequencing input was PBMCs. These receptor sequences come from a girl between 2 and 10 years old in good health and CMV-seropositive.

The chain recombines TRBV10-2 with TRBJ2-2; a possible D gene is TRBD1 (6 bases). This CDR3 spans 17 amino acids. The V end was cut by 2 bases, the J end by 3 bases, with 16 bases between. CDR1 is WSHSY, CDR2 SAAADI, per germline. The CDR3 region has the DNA TGCGCCAGCAGTGAGGGTACAGGGCGACGAGACACCGGGGAGCTGTTTTTT. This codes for CASSEGTGRRDTGELFF.

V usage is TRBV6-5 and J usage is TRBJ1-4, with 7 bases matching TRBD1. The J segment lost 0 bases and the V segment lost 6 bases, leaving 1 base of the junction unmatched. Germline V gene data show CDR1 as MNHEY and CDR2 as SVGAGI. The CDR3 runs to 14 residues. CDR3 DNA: TGTGCCAGCAGGGGGACAGCAACTAATGAAAAACTGTTTTTT. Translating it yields CASRGTATNEKLFF.

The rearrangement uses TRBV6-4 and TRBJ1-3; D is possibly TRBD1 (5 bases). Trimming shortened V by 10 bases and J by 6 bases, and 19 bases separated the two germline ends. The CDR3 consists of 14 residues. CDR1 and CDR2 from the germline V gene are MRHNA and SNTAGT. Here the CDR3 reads CATAHGAGENTIYF. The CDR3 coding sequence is TGTGCCACCGCGCACGGGGCGGGGGAAAACACCATATATTTT.

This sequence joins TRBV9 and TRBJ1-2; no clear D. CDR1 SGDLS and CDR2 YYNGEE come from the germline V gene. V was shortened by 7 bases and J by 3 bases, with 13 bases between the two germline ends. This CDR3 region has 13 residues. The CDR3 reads CASGGRGDYGYTF. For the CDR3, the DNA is TGTGCCAGCGGAGGGCGGGGAGACTATGGCTACACCTTC.

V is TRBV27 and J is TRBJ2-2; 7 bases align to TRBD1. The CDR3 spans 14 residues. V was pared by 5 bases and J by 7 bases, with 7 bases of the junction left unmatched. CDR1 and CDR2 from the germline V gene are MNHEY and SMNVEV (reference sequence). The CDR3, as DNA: TGTGCCAGCAGTCGTGTAGGGGGCAACGGGGAGCTGTTTTTT. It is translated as CASSRVGGNGELFF.

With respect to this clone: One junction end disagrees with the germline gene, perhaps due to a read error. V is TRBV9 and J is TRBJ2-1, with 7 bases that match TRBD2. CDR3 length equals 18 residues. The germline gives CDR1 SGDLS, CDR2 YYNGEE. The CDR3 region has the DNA TGTGCCAGCAGCGTAGGAGGTCATCGGACTAGTTTTGGCAATGGGCAGTTCTTC. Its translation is CASSVGGHRTSFGNGQFF.

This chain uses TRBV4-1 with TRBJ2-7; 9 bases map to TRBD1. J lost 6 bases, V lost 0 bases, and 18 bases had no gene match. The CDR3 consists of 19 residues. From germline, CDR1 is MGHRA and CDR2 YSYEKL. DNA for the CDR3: TGCGCCAGCAGCCAAGACAGGGGACAGGGAGCAAATCGGGGACGCGAGCAGTACTTC. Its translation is CASSQDRGQGANRGREQYF.

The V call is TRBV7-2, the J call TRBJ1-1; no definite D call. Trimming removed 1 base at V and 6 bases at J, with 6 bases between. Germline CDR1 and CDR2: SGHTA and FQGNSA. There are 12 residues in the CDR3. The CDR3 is CASSLGSPEAFF. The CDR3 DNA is TGTGCCAGCAGCTTAGGGAGTCCTGAAGCTTTCTTT.

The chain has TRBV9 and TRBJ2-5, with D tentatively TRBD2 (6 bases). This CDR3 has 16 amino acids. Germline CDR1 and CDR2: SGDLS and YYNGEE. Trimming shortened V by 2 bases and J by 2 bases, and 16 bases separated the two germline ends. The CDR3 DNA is TGTGCCAGCAGCGTGGCCCCAGGGAGGAGGCAAGAGACCCAGTACTTC. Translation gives CASSVAPGRRQETQYF.

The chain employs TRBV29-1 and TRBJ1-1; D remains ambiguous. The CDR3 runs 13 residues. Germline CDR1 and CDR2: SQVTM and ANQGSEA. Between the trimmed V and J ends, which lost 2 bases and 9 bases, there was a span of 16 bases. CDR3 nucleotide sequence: TGCAGCGTTGAACTTTTGGAGGCCGGGAAAGCTTTCTTT. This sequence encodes CSVELLEAGKAFF.

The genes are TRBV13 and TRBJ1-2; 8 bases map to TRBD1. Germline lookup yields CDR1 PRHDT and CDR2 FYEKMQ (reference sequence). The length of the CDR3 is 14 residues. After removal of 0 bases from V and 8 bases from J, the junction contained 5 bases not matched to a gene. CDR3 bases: TGTGCCAGCAGCTTAGGCCAGGGGGCTAGCGGCTACACCTTC. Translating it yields CASSLGQGASGYTF. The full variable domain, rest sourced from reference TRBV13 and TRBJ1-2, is AAGVIQSPRHLIKEKRETATLKCYPIPRHDTVYWYQQGPGQDPQFLISFYEKMQSDKGSIPDRFSAQQFSDYHSELNMSSLELGDSALYFCASSLGQGASGYTFGSGTRLTVV.